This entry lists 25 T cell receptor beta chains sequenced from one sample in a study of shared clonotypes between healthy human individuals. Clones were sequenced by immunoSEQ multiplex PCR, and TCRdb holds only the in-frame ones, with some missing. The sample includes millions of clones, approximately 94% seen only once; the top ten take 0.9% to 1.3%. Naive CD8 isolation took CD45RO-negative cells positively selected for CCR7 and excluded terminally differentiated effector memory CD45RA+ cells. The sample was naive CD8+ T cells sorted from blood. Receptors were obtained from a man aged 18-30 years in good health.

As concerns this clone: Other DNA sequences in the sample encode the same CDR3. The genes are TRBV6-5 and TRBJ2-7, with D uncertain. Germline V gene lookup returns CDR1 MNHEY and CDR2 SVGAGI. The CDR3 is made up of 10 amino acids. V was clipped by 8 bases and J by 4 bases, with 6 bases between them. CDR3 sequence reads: CASGLYEQYF. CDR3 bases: TGTGCCAGCGGGTTATACGAGCAGTACTTC.

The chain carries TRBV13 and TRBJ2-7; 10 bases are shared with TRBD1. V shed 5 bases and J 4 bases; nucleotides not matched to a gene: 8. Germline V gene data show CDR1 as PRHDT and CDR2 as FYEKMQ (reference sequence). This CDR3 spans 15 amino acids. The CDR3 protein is CASSIRTGGGYEQYF. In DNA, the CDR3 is TGTGCCAGCAGCATAAGGACAGGGGGAGGGTACGAGCAGTACTTC.

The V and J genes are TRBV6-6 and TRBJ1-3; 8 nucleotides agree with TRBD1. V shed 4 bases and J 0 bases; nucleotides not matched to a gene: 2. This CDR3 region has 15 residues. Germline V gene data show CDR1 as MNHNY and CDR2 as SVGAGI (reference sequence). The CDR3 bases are TGTGCCAGCAGTTGGACAGGGAGCTCTGGAAACACCATATATTTT. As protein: CASSWTGSSGNTIYF.

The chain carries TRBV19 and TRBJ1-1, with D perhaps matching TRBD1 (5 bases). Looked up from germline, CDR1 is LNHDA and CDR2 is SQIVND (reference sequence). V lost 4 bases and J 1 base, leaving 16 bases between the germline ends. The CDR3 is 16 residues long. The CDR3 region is CASSTPGPFRNTEAFF. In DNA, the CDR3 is TGTGCCAGTAGTACGCCGGGACCTTTCCGGAACACTGAAGCTTTCTTT.

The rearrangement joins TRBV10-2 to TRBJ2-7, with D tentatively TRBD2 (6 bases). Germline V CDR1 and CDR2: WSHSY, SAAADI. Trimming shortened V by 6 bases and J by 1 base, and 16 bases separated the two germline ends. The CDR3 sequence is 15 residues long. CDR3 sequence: CASRDEGTGSYEQYF. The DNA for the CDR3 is TGCGCCAGCAGAGACGAAGGGACTGGGTCCTACGAGCAGTACTTC.

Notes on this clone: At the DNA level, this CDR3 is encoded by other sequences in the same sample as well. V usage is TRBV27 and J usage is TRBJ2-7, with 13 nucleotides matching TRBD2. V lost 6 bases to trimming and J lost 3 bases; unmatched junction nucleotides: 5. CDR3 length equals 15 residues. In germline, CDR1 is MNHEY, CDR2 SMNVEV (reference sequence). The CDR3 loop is CASSLRLAGGYEQYF. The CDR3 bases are TGTGCCAGCAGCCTTAGACTAGCGGGGGGCTACGAGCAGTACTTC.

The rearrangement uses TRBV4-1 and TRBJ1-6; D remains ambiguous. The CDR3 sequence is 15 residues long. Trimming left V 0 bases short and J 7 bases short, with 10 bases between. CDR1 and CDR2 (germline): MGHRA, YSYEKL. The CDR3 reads CASSQEDGRNSPLHF. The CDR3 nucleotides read TGCGCCAGCAGCCAAGAAGACGGGCGGAATTCACCCCTCCACTTT.

Here the CDR3 reads CASSLGQDYGYTF. In DNA, the CDR3 is TGTGCCAGCAGCTTGGGGCAGGACTATGGCTACACCTTC. V and J are TRBV5-4 and TRBJ1-2; no clear D. Looked up from germline, CDR1 is SGHNT and CDR2 is YYREEE (reference sequence). Trimming took 0 bases from V and 3 from J, leaving 6 bases between them. This CDR3 is built from 13 residues.

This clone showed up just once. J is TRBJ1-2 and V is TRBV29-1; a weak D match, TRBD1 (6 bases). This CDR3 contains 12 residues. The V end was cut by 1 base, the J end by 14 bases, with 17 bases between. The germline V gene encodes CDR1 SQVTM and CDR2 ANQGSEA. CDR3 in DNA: TGCAGCGTTGAAGGGGACTGGGGGGCAAAAACCTTC. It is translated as CSVEGDWGAKTF.

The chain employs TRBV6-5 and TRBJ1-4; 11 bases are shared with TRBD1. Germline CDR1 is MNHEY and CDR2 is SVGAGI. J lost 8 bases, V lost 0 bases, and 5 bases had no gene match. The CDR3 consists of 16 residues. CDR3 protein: CASSYSIWTGGEKLFF. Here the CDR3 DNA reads TGTGCCAGCAGTTACTCGATATGGACAGGGGGCGAAAAACTGTTTTTT.

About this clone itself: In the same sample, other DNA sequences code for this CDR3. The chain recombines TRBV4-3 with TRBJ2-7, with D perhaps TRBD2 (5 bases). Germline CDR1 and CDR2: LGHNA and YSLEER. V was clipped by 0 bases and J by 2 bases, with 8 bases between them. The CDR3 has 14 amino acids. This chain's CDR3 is CASSQDLGAYEQYF. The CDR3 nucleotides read TGCGCCAGCAGCCAAGATCTCGGGGCCTACGAGCAGTACTTC.

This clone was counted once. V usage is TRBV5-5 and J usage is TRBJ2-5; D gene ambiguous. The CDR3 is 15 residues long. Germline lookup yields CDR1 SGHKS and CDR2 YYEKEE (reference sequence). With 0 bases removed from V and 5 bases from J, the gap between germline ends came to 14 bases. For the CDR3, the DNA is TGTGCCAGCAGCTTGGTTTTTGGGCTGGGGGAGACCCAGTACTTC. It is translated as CASSLVFGLGETQYF.

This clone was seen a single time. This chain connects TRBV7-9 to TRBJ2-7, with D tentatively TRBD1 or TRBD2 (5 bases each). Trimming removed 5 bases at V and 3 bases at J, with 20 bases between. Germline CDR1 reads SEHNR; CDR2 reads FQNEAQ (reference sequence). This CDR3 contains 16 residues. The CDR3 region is CASSQGSEDQSYEQYF. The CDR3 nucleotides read TGTGCCAGCAGCCAGGGTTCGGAGGACCAGAGCTACGAGCAGTACTTC. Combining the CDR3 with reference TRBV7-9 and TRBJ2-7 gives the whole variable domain DTGVSQNPRHKITKRGQNVTFRCDPISEHNRLYWYRQTLGQGPEFLTYFQNEAQLEKSRLLSDRFSAERPKGSFSTLEIQRTEQGDSAMYLCASSQGSEDQSYEQYFGPGTRLTVT.

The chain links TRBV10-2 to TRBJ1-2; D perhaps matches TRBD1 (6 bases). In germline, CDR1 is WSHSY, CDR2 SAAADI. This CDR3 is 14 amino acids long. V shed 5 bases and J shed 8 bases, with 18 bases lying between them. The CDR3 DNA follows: TGCGCCAGCAGTCCGCGCTGGGGGCTTGAGGGCTACACCTTC. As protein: CASSPRWGLEGYTF.

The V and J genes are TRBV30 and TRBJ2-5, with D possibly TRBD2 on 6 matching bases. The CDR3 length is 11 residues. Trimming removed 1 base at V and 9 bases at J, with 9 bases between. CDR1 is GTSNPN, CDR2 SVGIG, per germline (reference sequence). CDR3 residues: CAWSDRGAQYF. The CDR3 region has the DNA TGTGCCTGGAGTGATCGCGGGGCCCAGTACTTC.

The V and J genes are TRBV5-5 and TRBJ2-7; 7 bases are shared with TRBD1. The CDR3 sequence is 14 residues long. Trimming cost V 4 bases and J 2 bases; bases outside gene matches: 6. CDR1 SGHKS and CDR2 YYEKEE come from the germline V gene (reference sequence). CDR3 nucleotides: TGTGCCAGCAGCAACGGACAGGTGGCCTACGAGCAGTACTTC. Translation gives CASSNGQVAYEQYF.

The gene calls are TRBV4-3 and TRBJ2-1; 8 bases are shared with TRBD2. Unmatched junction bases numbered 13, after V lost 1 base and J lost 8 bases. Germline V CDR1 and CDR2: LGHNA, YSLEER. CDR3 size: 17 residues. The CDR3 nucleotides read TGCGCCAGCAGCCAAGTTTACCGGGAGGGCCAGGGCGATGAGCAGTTCTTC. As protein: CASSQVYREGQGDEQFF.

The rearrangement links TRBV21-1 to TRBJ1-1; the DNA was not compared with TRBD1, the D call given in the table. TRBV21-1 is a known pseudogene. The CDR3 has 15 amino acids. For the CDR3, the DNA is TGTGCCAGCAGCTCCCCAGGGGGCGCGAACACTGAAGCTTTCTTT. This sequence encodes CASSSPGGANTEAFF.

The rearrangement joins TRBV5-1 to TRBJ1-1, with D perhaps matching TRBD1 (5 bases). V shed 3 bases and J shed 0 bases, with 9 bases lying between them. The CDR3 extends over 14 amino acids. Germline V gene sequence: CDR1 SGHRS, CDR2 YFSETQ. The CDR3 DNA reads TGCGCCAGCAGCTCGACAGCTATGAACACTGAAGCTTTCTTT. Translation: CASSSTAMNTEAFF.

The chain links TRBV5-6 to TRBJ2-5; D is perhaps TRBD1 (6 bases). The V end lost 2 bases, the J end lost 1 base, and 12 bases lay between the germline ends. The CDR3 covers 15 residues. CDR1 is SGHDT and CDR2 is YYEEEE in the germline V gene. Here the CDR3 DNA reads TGTGCCAGCAGCTTAACCGGGACACTCCAAGAGACCCAGTACTTC. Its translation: CASSLTGTLQETQYF.

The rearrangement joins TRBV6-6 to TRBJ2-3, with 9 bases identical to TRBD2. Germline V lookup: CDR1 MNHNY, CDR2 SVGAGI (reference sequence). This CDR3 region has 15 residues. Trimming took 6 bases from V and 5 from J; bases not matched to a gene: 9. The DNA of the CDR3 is TGTGCCAGCAGCTCGATAGCGGGGGTTCAAGATACGCAGTATTTT. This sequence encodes CASSSIAGVQDTQYF.

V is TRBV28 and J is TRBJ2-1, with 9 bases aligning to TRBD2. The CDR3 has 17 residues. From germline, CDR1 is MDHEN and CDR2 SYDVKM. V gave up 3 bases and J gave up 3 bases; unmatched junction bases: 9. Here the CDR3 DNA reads TGTGCCAGCAGTTTCCCCATCCTAGCGGGGCGCTACAATGAGCAGTTCTTC. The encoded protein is CASSFPILAGRYNEQFF.

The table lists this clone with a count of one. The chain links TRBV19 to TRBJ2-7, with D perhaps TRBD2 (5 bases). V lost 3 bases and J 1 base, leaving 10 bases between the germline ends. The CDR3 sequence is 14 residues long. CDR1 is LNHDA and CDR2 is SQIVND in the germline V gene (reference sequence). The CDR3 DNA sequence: TGTGCCAGTAGTATTGAAGCGGAATCCTACGAGCAGTACTTC. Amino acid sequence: CASSIEAESYEQYF.

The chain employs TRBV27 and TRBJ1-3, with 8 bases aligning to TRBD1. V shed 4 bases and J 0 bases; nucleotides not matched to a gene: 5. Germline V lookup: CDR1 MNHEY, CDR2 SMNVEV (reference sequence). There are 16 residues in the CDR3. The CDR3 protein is CASSSTGVISGNTIYF. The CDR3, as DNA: TGTGCCAGCAGTTCGACAGGGGTAATCTCTGGAAACACCATATATTTT.

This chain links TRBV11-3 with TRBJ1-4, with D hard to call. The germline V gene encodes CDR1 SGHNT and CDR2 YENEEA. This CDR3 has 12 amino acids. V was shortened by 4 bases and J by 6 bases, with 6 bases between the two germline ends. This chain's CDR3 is CASSSGDEKLFF. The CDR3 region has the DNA TGTGCCAGCAGCTCGGGAGATGAAAAACTGTTTTTT.